This T cell receptor beta chain came from a study of shared clonotypes between healthy human individuals. Some clones are missing from TCRdb's copy, which holds only in-frame ones; the method was immunoSEQ multiplex PCR. The table has fewer than 850,000 clones, about 96% seen once. For this clone: Other DNA sequences from this sample encode an identical CDR3 as well.

Positively selected for CCR7, the CD45RO-negative cells used as naive CD8 cells excluded terminally differentiated effector memory CD45RA+ cells. The germline V gene has CDR1 SGHAT and CDR2 FQNNGV. The CDR3 runs to 13 residues. V lost 5 bases, J lost 0 bases, and 5 bases lay in between. V usage is TRBV11-2 and J usage is TRBJ2-1; D ambiguous. Sequencing input: naive CD8+ T cells sorted from blood. The receptor was derived from a man aged 30-40 years in good health. In DNA form, the CDR3 reads TGTGCCAGCAGCCTGACCTCCTACAATGAGCAGTTCTTC. Translating it yields CASSLTSYNEQFF.